A selection of T cell receptor beta chains follows, all from one sample in a study of shared clonotypes between healthy human individuals. The method was immunoSEQ multiplex PCR; TCRdb's version includes in-frame clones alone and lacks a portion of them. Here the sample spans 470,000 or so clones, roughly 80% being singletons. Sequenced: PBMCs. These receptors were taken from a woman aged 40-49 years in good health. Some clones in this sample may be carry-over from other donors' samples. Both conserved end residues are part of each CDR3. The D gene is left open where the match is weak. Expanded clones get a size class; other rows say once, few or many, or leave the size out.

j_call: TRBJ2-7; d_call: -; v_call: TRBV28; clone_size: -; cdr3_nt: TGTGCCAGCGCAGGAGCTTACGAGCAGTACTTC; cdr3_aa: CASAGAYEQYF
j_call: TRBJ2-4; d_call: -; v_call: TRBV19; clone_size: once; cdr3_nt: TGTGCCAGTATGGCCGAAAGGAGGGGTTCGGACATTCAGTACTTC; cdr3_aa: CASMAERRGSDIQYF
j_call: TRBJ1-2; d_call: TRBD1; v_call: TRBV2; clone_size: few; cdr3_nt: TGTGCCAGCAGTGTAAGGACAGGGAGCTACACCTTC; cdr3_aa: CASSVRTGSYTF
j_call: TRBJ2-7; d_call: TRBD2; v_call: TRBV7-8; clone_size: -; cdr3_nt: TGTGCCAGCAGCTCCCGGACTAGCGGGGGCCAAAGCTCCTACGAGCAGTACTTC; cdr3_aa: CASSSRTSGGQSSYEQYF
j_call: TRBJ2-5; d_call: -; v_call: TRBV5-1; clone_size: -; cdr3_nt: TGCGCCAGCAGCTTGGTACCCCAAGAGACCCAGTACTTC; cdr3_aa: CASSLVPQETQYF
j_call: TRBJ1-1; d_call: -; v_call: TRBV28; clone_size: few; cdr3_nt: TGTGCCAGCAGCATTCGGAACACTGAAGCTTTCTTT; cdr3_aa: CASSIRNTEAFF
j_call: TRBJ1-2; d_call: TRBD1; v_call: TRBV28; clone_size: -; cdr3_nt: TGTGCCAGCAAATCGCAGGGGGCAGGGTATGGCTACACCTTC; cdr3_aa: CASKSQGAGYGYTF
j_call: TRBJ2-1; d_call: -; v_call: TRBV5-4; clone_size: -; cdr3_nt: TGTGCCAGCAGCACCCGGGACACTTACTCCTACAATGAGCAGTTCTTC; cdr3_aa: CASSTRDTYSYNEQFF
j_call: TRBJ1-2; d_call: -; v_call: TRBV19; clone_size: medium-sized; cdr3_nt: TGTGCCAGTAGTATAGAGCCCAGGCTAGGGTATGGCTACACCTTC; cdr3_aa: CASSIEPRLGYGYTF
j_call: TRBJ2-7; d_call: -; v_call: TRBV4-2; clone_size: -; cdr3_nt: TGTGCCAGCAGCCAAGAGGCAGCGGAGAAACCCTACGAGCAGTACTTC; cdr3_aa: CASSQEAAEKPYEQYF
j_call: TRBJ2-3; d_call: -; v_call: TRBV18; clone_size: -; cdr3_nt: TGTGCCAGCTCACGCGTGACTACGCTTCACACAGATACGCAGTATTTT; cdr3_aa: CASSRVTTLHTDTQYF
j_call: TRBJ1-1; d_call: TRBD1; v_call: TRBV10-1; clone_size: -; cdr3_nt: TGCGCCAGCAGTGAGACCGGACAGGGTGGACGAGCTTTCTTT; cdr3_aa: CASSETGQGGRAFF
j_call: TRBJ2-7; d_call: TRBD1; v_call: TRBV28; clone_size: -; cdr3_nt: TGTGCCAGCAGTTTGGAGACAGGGGACACCTACGAGCAGTACTTC; cdr3_aa: CASSLETGDTYEQYF
j_call: TRBJ2-7; d_call: -; v_call: TRBV20-1; clone_size: -; cdr3_nt: TGCAGTGCCGCCGGGCCCGAGCAGTACTTC; cdr3_aa: CSAAGPEQYF
j_call: TRBJ2-7; d_call: TRBD1; v_call: TRBV7-2; clone_size: -; cdr3_nt: TGTGCCAGCAGCTTCAGGGGGCAAGGCGAGCAGTACTTC; cdr3_aa: CASSFRGQGEQYF
j_call: TRBJ2-1; d_call: TRBD2; v_call: TRBV29-1; clone_size: -; cdr3_nt: TGCAGCGTCCCCCCTCCTCGCGGGGGGACCTACAATGAGCAGTTCTTC; cdr3_aa: CSVPPPRGGTYNEQFF
j_call: TRBJ1-2; d_call: -; v_call: TRBV27; clone_size: once; cdr3_nt: TGTGCCAGCAGTTTAAGTTTGGGAGATGGCTACACCTTC; cdr3_aa: CASSLSLGDGYTF
j_call: TRBJ2-7; d_call: -; v_call: TRBV30; clone_size: -; cdr3_nt: TGTGCCTGGAGTGTAGGGCAGGGGGGACCCTACGAGCAGTACTTC; cdr3_aa: CAWSVGQGGPYEQYF
j_call: TRBJ1-5; d_call: -; v_call: TRBV28; clone_size: -; cdr3_nt: TGTGCCAGCAGTTTCAGTAGCAATCAGCCCCAGCATTTT; cdr3_aa: CASSFSSNQPQHF
j_call: TRBJ2-6; d_call: -; v_call: TRBV4-3; clone_size: -; cdr3_nt: TGCGCCAGCAGCCAAGGGGGTGCGGGCTCTGGGGCCAACGTCCTGACTTTC; cdr3_aa: CASSQGGAGSGANVLTF
j_call: TRBJ2-2; d_call: TRBD2; v_call: TRBV2; clone_size: -; cdr3_nt: TGTGCCAGCAGCGAGGGACTAGCGGGAAACACCGGGGAGCTGTTTTTT; cdr3_aa: CASSEGLAGNTGELFF
j_call: TRBJ2-7; d_call: -; v_call: TRBV25-1; clone_size: -; cdr3_nt: TGTGCCAGCAGTGCGGAGGGGGGGAGGCACGAGCAGTACTTC; cdr3_aa: CASSAEGGRHEQYF
j_call: TRBJ2-7; d_call: -; v_call: TRBV6-6; clone_size: few; cdr3_nt: TGTGCCAGCAGTCTCCGGGACGGGCCCTACGAGCAGTACTTC; cdr3_aa: CASSLRDGPYEQYF
j_call: TRBJ2-7; d_call: -; v_call: TRBV27; clone_size: -; cdr3_nt: TGTGCCAGCAGTTTAAAACTTAGCTCCTACGAGCAGTACTTC; cdr3_aa: CASSLKLSSYEQYF
j_call: TRBJ2-2; d_call: TRBD2; v_call: TRBV10-3; clone_size: -; cdr3_nt: TGTGCCATCAGTGAGCCCCCCGGACTAGCACCGAACACCGGGGAGCTGTTTTTT; cdr3_aa: CAISEPPGLAPNTGELFF
j_call: TRBJ2-6; d_call: -; v_call: TRBV7-3; clone_size: once; cdr3_nt: TGTGCCAGCAGGGCAGGGGCTGGGGCCAACGTCCTGACTTTC; cdr3_aa: CASRAGAGANVLTF
j_call: TRBJ2-3; d_call: -; v_call: TRBV5-6; clone_size: -; cdr3_nt: TGTGCCAGCAGCTTGATATCGAGAAGCACAGATACGCAGTATTTT; cdr3_aa: CASSLISRSTDTQYF
j_call: TRBJ2-7; d_call: -; v_call: TRBV6-5; clone_size: -; cdr3_nt: TGTGCCAGCAGTTACTTAGGAAGTGAGCAGTACTTC; cdr3_aa: CASSYLGSEQYF
j_call: TRBJ1-1; d_call: -; v_call: TRBV6-1; clone_size: many; cdr3_nt: TGTGCCAGCAGTCTCCCTACGGGAGGGGCTTTCTTT; cdr3_aa: CASSLPTGGAFF
j_call: TRBJ2-1; d_call: TRBD2; v_call: TRBV15; clone_size: few; cdr3_nt: TGTGCCACCAGCAAACCGACTAGCGGGGACTACAATGAGCAGTTCTTC; cdr3_aa: CATSKPTSGDYNEQFF
j_call: TRBJ1-5; d_call: -; v_call: TRBV5-6; clone_size: -; cdr3_nt: TGTGCCAGCAGCTTGGGGCCCTCCGGCAATCAGCCCCAGCATTTT; cdr3_aa: CASSLGPSGNQPQHF
j_call: TRBJ2-2; d_call: -; v_call: TRBV30; clone_size: once; cdr3_nt: TGTGCCTGGAGTGGGGGTGGTCCCCCCGGGGAGCTGTTTTTT; cdr3_aa: CAWSGGGPPGELFF
j_call: TRBJ2-7; d_call: TRBD1; v_call: TRBV7-6; clone_size: once; cdr3_nt: TGTGCCAGCAGCTCCGGGACAGGTTACGAGCAGTACTTC; cdr3_aa: CASSSGTGYEQYF
j_call: TRBJ1-4; d_call: -; v_call: TRBV2; clone_size: -; cdr3_nt: TGTGCCAGCAGTGAAGCTACGGGGTTGGCTAATGAAAAACTGTTTTTT; cdr3_aa: CASSEATGLANEKLFF
j_call: TRBJ1-2; d_call: TRBD1; v_call: TRBV6-5; clone_size: -; cdr3_nt: TGTGCCAGCAGTTACTCGGGGACAGGGAATGGCTACACCTTC; cdr3_aa: CASSYSGTGNGYTF
j_call: TRBJ2-7; d_call: -; v_call: TRBV10-1; clone_size: many; cdr3_nt: TGCGCCAGCAGTGAGTCGGGCGGGGGCTTCGGTGAGCAGTACTTC; cdr3_aa: CASSESGGGFGEQYF
j_call: TRBJ2-5; d_call: -; v_call: TRBV2; clone_size: -; cdr3_nt: TGTGCCAGCAGAGAAGACAGACACGAGACCCAGTACTTC; cdr3_aa: CASREDRHETQYF
j_call: TRBJ2-2; d_call: TRBD1; v_call: TRBV15; clone_size: -; cdr3_nt: TGTGCCACCAGCAGAGGTGGGGACAGCGGGGAGCTGTTTTTT; cdr3_aa: CATSRGGDSGELFF
j_call: TRBJ1-2; d_call: TRBD1; v_call: TRBV11-2; clone_size: -; cdr3_nt: TGTGCCAGCAGCTCCACGGGACAGGGGGCGGCTGGCTACACCTTC; cdr3_aa: CASSSTGQGAAGYTF
j_call: TRBJ1-1; d_call: -; v_call: TRBV6-1; clone_size: -; cdr3_nt: TGTGCCAGCAGTGGACAAGAGAACACTGAAGCTTTCTTT; cdr3_aa: CASSGQENTEAFF
j_call: TRBJ1-3; d_call: -; v_call: TRBV28; clone_size: -; cdr3_nt: TGTGCCAGCAGTTTGTACCGGGACCTGAGCTCTGGAAACACCATATATTTT; cdr3_aa: CASSLYRDLSSGNTIYF
j_call: TRBJ2-7; d_call: -; v_call: TRBV5-5; clone_size: once; cdr3_nt: TGTGCCAGCAGCTTGTTCGACGAGCAGTACTTC; cdr3_aa: CASSLFDEQYF
j_call: TRBJ2-3; d_call: TRBD2; v_call: TRBV5-1; clone_size: -; cdr3_nt: TGCGCCAGCAGACTAGGACTAGCGGGAAGCACAGATACGCAGTATTTT; cdr3_aa: CASRLGLAGSTDTQYF
j_call: TRBJ2-6; d_call: -; v_call: TRBV10-3; clone_size: -; cdr3_nt: TGTGCCATCAGTGAGTCAGCTGGGACCTCTGGGGCCAACGTCCTGACTTTC; cdr3_aa: CAISESAGTSGANVLTF
j_call: TRBJ2-7; d_call: TRBD2; v_call: TRBV28; clone_size: -; cdr3_nt: TGTGCCAGCAGTCCCGCCCCTAGCGGTTCCTCCTACGAGCAGTACTTC; cdr3_aa: CASSPAPSGSSYEQYF
j_call: TRBJ1-5; d_call: -; v_call: TRBV15; clone_size: -; cdr3_nt: TGTGCCACCTCCATTGATAGCAATCAGCCCCAGCATTTT; cdr3_aa: CATSIDSNQPQHF
j_call: TRBJ2-1; d_call: -; v_call: TRBV7-3; clone_size: once; cdr3_nt: TGTGCCAGCAGCCGAGCACTAGACTATGGCAATGAGCAGTTCTTC; cdr3_aa: CASSRALDYGNEQFF
j_call: TRBJ2-2; d_call: -; v_call: TRBV28; clone_size: -; cdr3_nt: TGTGCCAGCAGTTTATCTGATTTTACCGGGGAGCTGTTTTTT; cdr3_aa: CASSLSDFTGELFF
j_call: TRBJ1-1; d_call: -; v_call: TRBV29-1; clone_size: -; cdr3_nt: TGCAGCGTTAACAGGGATATGAACACTGAAGCTTTCTTT; cdr3_aa: CSVNRDMNTEAFF
j_call: TRBJ2-1; d_call: TRBD1; v_call: TRBV5-1; clone_size: -; cdr3_nt: TGCGCCAGCAGCTTGTGGACAGGGCCCAATGAGCAGTTCTTC; cdr3_aa: CASSLWTGPNEQFF
j_call: TRBJ2-2; d_call: TRBD2; v_call: TRBV5-1; clone_size: -; cdr3_nt: TGCGCCAGCAGCTCGGGACTACTAAACACCGGGGAGCTGTTTTTT; cdr3_aa: CASSSGLLNTGELFF